This TCR beta chain was documented in a study of T cell responses to AZD1222 COVID-19 vaccine. Study in general: Researchers grouped second doses given at about 4 or about 12 weeks into one pool. General study points: At baseline, seropositivity was found in only six AZD1222 recipients.

This clone showed up just once. Its antigen is unidentified. The CDR3 has 17 residues. The V and J ends lost 4 bases and 5 bases, in that order; junction bases with no gene match: 8. The germline gives CDR1 SGDLS, CDR2 YYNGEE. The data were produced by immunoSEQ multiplex PCR, yet TCRdb's version contains in-frame clones alone and is incomplete. The data show fewer than 110,000 clones, 90% to 95% seen once. This receptor was identified in an adult in good health. The specimen was peripheral blood, collected on day 0 of AZD1222 vaccination. This rearrangement joins TRBV9 to TRBJ2-2; 13 bases agree with TRBD2. CDR3: CASSTGTSGVGTGELFF. CDR3 DNA sequence: TGTGCCAGCAGCACTGGGACTAGCGGGGTGGGGACCGGGGAGCTGTTTTTT. The full variable domain, completed using reference TRBV9 and TRBJ2-2, is DSGVTQTPKHLITATGQRVTLRCSPRSGDLSVYWYQQSLDQGLQFLIQYYNGEERAKGNILERFSAQQFPDLHSELNLSSLELGDSALYFCASSTGTSGVGTGELFFGEGSRLTVL.